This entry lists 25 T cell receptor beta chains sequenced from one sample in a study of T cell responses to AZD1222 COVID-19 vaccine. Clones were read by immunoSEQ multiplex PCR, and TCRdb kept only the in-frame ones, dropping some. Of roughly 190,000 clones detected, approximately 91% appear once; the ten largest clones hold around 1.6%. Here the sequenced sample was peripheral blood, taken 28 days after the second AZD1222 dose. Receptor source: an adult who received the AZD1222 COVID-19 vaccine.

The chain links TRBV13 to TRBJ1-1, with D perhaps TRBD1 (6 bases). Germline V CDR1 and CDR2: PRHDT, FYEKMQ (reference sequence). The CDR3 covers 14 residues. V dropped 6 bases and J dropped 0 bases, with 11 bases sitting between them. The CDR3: CASSKQGLNTEAFF. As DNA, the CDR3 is TGTGCCAGCAGTAAACAGGGACTGAACACTGAAGCTTTCTTT.

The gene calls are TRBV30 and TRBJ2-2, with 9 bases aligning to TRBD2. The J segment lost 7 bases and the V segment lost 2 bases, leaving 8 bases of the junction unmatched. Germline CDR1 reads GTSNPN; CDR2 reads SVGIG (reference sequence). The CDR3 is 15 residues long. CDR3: CAWSYRGGAGGELFF. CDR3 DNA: TGTGCCTGGAGTTATCGCGGGGGGGCCGGCGGGGAGCTGTTTTTT.

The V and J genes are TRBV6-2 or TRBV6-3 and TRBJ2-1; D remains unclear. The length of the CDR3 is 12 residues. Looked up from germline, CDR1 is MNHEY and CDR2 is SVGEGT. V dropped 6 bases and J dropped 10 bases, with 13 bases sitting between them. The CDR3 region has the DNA TGTGCCAGCAGCCACCTATTAAGAGAGCAGTTCTTC. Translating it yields CASSHLLREQFF.

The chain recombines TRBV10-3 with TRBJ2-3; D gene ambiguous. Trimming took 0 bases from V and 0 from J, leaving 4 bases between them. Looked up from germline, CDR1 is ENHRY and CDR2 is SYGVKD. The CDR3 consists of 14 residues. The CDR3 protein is CAISESLSTDTQYF. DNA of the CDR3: TGTGCCATCAGTGAGTCATTGAGCACAGATACGCAGTATTTT.

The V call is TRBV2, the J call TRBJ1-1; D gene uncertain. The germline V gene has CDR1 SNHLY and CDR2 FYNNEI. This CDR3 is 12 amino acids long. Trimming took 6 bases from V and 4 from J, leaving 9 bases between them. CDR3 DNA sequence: TGTGCCAGCAGAGGGAGAGGCACTGAAGCTTTCTTT. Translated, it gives CASRGRGTEAFF.

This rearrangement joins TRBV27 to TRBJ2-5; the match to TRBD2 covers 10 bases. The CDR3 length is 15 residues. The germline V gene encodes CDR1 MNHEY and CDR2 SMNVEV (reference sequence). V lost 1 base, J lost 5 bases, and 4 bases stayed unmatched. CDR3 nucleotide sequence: TGTGCCAGCAGTTTATGGGGGACTAGCGAGGAGACCCAGTACTTC. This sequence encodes CASSLWGTSEETQYF.

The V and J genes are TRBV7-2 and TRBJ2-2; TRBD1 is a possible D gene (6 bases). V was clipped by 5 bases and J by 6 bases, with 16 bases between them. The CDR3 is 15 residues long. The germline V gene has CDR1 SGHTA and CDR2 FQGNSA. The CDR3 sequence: CASSPNRVPAGELFF. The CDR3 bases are TGTGCCAGCAGCCCCAACAGGGTTCCGGCCGGGGAGCTGTTTTTT. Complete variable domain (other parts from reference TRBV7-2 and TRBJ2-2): GAGVSQSPSNKVTEKGKDVELRCDPISGHTALYWYRQSLGQGLEFLIYFQGNSAPDKSGLPSDRFSAERTGGSVSTLTIQRTQQEDSAVYLCASSPNRVPAGELFFGEGSRLTVL.

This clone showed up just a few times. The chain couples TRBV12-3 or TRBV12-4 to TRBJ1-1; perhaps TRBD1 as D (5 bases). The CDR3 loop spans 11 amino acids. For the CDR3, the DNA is TGTATTTCAGGGAGGAACACTGAAGCTTTCTTT. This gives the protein CISGRNTEAFF.

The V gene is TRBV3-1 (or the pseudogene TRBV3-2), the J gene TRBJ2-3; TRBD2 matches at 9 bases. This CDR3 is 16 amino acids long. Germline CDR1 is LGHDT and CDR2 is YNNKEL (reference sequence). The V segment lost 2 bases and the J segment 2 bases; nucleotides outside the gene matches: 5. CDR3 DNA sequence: TGTGCCAGCAGCCAACGGAGCGGGGGGTACACAGATACGCAGTATTTT. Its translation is CASSQRSGGYTDTQYF.

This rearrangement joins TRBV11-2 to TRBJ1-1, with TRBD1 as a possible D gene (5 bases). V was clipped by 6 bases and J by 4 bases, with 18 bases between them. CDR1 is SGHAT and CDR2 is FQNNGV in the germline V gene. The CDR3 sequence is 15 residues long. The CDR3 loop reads CASRREPTVITEAFF. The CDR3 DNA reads TGTGCCAGCAGGAGAGAGCCGACAGTAATCACTGAAGCTTTCTTT.

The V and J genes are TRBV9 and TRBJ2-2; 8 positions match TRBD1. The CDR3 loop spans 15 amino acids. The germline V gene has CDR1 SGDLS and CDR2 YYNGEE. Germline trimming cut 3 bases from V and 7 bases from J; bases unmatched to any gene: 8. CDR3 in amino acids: CASSAGTGRGGELFF. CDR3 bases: TGTGCCAGCAGCGCCGGGACAGGACGGGGCGGGGAGCTGTTTTTT.

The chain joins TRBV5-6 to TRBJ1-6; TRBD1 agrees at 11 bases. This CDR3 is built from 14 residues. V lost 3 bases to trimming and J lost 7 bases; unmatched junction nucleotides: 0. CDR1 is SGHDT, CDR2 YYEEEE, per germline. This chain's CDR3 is CASSWDRGNSPLHF. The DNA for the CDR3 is TGTGCCAGCAGCTGGGACAGGGGGAATTCACCCCTCCACTTT.

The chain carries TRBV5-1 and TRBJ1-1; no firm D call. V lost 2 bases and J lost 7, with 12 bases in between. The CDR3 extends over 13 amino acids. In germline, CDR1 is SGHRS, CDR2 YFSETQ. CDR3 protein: CASSFSVVGEAFF. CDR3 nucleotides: TGCGCCAGCAGCTTCTCAGTGGTGGGTGAAGCTTTCTTT.

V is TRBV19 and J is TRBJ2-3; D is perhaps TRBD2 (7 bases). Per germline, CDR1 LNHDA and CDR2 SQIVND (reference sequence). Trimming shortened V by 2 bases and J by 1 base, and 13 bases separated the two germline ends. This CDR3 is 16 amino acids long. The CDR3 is CASSISGGGGTDTQYF. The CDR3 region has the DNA TGTGCCAGTAGTATATCCGGCGGGGGCGGCACAGATACGCAGTATTTT.

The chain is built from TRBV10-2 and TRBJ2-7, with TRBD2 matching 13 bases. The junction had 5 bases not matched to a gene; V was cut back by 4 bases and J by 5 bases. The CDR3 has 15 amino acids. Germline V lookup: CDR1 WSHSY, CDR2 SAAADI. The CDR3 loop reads CASSGTSGRAHEQYF. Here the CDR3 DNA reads TGCGCCAGCAGTGGCACTAGCGGGAGGGCTCACGAGCAGTACTTC.

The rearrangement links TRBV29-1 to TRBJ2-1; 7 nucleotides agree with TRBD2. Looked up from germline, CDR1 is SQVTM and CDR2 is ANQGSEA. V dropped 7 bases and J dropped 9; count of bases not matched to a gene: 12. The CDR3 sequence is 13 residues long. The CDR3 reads CSARTSQGGEQFF. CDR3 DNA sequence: TGCAGCGCAAGGACTAGTCAAGGAGGTGAGCAGTTCTTC.

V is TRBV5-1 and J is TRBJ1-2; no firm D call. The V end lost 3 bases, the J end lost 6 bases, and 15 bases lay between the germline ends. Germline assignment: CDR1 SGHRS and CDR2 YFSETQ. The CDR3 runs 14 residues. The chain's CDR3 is CASSSGPPSNGYTF. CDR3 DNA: TGCGCCAGCAGCTCCGGTCCTCCCTCCAATGGCTACACCTTC.

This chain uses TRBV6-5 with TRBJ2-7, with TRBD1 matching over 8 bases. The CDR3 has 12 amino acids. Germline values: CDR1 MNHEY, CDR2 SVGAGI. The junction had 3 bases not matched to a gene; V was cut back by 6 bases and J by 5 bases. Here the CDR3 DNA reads TGTGCCAGCAGGCAGGGGGCCCACGAGCAGTACTTC. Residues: CASRQGAHEQYF.

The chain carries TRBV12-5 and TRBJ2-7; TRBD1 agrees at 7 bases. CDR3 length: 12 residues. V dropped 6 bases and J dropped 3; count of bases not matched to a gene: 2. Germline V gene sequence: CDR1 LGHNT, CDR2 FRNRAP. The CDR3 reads CASGTGVYEQYF. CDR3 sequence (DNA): TGTGCTAGTGGCACAGGGGTCTACGAGCAGTACTTC.

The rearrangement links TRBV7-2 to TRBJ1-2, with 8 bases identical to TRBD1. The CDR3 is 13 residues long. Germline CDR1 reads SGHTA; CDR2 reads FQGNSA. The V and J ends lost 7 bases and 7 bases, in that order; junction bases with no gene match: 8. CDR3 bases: TGTGCCAGCATAGCAGGGGGCTTGCCTGGCTACACCTTC. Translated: CASIAGGLPGYTF.

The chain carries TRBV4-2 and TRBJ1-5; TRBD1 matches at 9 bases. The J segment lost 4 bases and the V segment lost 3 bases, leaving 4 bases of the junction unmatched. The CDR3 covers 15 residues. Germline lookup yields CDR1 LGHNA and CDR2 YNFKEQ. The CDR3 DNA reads TGTGCCAGCAGCCAGGGGACAGGGCTTAATCAGCCCCAGCATTTT. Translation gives CASSQGTGLNQPQHF.

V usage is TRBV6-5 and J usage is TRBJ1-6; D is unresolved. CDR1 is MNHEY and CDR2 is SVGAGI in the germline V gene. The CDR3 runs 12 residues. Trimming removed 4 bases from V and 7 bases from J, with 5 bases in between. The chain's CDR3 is CASSFINSPLHF. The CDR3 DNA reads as TGTGCCAGCAGTTTTATAAATTCACCCCTCCACTTT.

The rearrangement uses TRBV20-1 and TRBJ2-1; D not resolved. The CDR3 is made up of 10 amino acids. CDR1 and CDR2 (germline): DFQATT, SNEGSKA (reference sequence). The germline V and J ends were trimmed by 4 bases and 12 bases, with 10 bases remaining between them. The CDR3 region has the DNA TGCAGTGCTAAGTTGGCGAGGCAGTTCTTC. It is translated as CSAKLARQFF.

CDR3 bases: TGTGCCAGCAGCTTTAGGAGGCGGGAGCGCCCCTCCTACGAGCAGTACTTC. Translating gives CASSFRRRERPSYEQYF. This chain joins TRBV7-6 and TRBJ2-7; 7 bases line up with TRBD2. There are 17 residues in the CDR3. The junction had 11 bases not matched to a gene; V was cut back by 3 bases and J by 0 bases. Germline-derived CDR1 and CDR2 are SGHVS and FNYEAQ.

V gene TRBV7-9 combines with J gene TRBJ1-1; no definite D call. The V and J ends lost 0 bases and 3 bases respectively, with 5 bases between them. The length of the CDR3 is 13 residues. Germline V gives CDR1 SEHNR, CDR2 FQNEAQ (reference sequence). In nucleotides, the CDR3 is TGTGCCAGCAGCTTAGCCAGATACACTGAAGCTTTCTTT. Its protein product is CASSLARYTEAFF.